These 18 T cell receptor beta chains originate from one sample sequenced in a study of T cell repertoires in cytomegalovirus infection. MiXCR, run by TCRdb on the reads, gives a single entry per CDR3 protein. Among about 250,000 distinct CDR3 sequences listed, 9% to 15% were seen once. Sequenced input: PBMCs. Receptors originate from a human donor in good health (CMV status not recorded). Some clones in this sample may be carry-over from other donors' samples.

The table lists this clonotype with a few counts. The rearrangement uses TRBV4-3 and TRBJ2-4; no reliable D call. Germline V gives CDR1 LGHNA, CDR2 YSLEER. Trimming stripped 2 bases from V and 4 bases from J, with 9 bases between. This CDR3 comprises 14 residues. Here the CDR3 DNA reads TGCGCCAGCAGCCAAATTGCTAATAAAAACATTCAGTACTTC. Amino acids: CASSQIANKNIQYF.

This rearrangement joins TRBV11-2 to TRBJ2-1, with 12 bases lining up with TRBD2. V trimming: 5 bases; J trimming: 2 bases; junction bases outside the gene matches: 4. In germline, CDR1 is SGHAT, CDR2 FQNNGV. The CDR3 length is 16 residues. CDR3: CASSVLAGGTYNEQFF. DNA of the CDR3: TGTGCCAGCAGCGTACTAGCGGGGGGTACCTACAATGAGCAGTTCTTC.

This clonotype appeared many times. This CDR3 reads CASSTTGGNGNEQFF. CDR3 sequence (DNA): TGTGCCAGCAGCACGACAGGGGGCAATGGCAATGAGCAGTTCTTC. The chain recombines TRBV7-2 with TRBJ2-1; 10 nucleotides align to TRBD1. Germline CDR1 is SGHTA and CDR2 is FQGNSA. The trim removed 5 bases at V and 6 bases at J, leaving 7 bases unmatched. The CDR3 runs 15 residues.

This clonotype was detected many times. This chain connects TRBV7-8 to TRBJ1-4, with a weak D call TRBD1 (5 bases). V gave up 4 bases and J gave up 14 bases, with 17 bases separating them. Germline CDR1 and CDR2: SGHVS and FQNEAQ. The CDR3 length is 13 residues. CDR3 amino acids: CASSSGGAGTLFF. In DNA form, the CDR3 reads TGTGCCAGCAGCTCGGGAGGGGCAGGGACCCTGTTTTTT.

This clonotype was recorded a few times. The rearrangement links TRBV6-2 or TRBV6-3 to TRBJ2-4, with a weak D call TRBD1 (5 bases). The V end was cut by 5 bases, the J end by 1 base, with 15 bases between. Germline V CDR1 and CDR2: MNHEY, SVGEGT. The CDR3 has 16 amino acids. CDR3 in amino acids: CASSPDSTNAKNIQYF. CDR3 sequence (DNA): TGTGCCAGCAGTCCTGACAGTACGAATGCCAAAAACATTCAGTACTTC.

The CDR3 DNA reads TGCAGTGCTAGAGATAGGAGCGGGAGGGCCGCAGATACGCAGTATTTT. Its protein product is CSARDRSGRAADTQYF. This chain joins TRBV20-1 and TRBJ2-3; 10 bases agree with TRBD2. CDR3 length: 16 residues. The germline V gene has CDR1 DFQATT and CDR2 SNEGSKA (reference sequence). V was clipped by 0 bases and J by 4 bases; unmatched bases: 7.

In its sample, this clonotype was seen many times. The chain recombines TRBV7-2 with TRBJ2-2; 9 bases are shared with TRBD1. CDR1 is SGHTA and CDR2 is FQGNSA in the germline V gene. Trimming removed 5 bases from V and 4 bases from J; junction bases left unmatched: 11. This CDR3 comprises 17 residues. CDR3 nucleotides: TGTGCCAGCAGCCCATTCTACAGGGGGCGAGGCACCGGGGAGCTGTTTTTT. Translating it yields CASSPFYRGRGTGELFF.

This clonotype came up a few times. This rearrangement joins TRBV5-1 to TRBJ1-1; D possibly corresponds to TRBD1 (5 bases). The ends were cut back, 2 bases at V and 4 bases at J, with 9 bases in the middle. The germline CDR1 and CDR2 sequences are SGHRS and YFSETQ. The CDR3 sequence is 13 residues long. The CDR3 coding sequence is TGCGCCAGCAGCTTCCACGACAGCACTGAAGCTTTCTTT. This encodes CASSFHDSTEAFF.

The chain couples TRBV20-1 to TRBJ2-5, with D perhaps matching TRBD2 (6 bases). This CDR3 contains 12 residues. CDR1 DFQATT and CDR2 SNEGSKA come from the germline V gene (reference sequence). Trimming cost V 6 bases and J 2 bases, with 10 bases left between them. CDR3 loop: CSARLGQETQYF. CDR3 in DNA: TGCAGTGCCAGACTAGGGCAAGAGACCCAGTACTTC.

This chain joins TRBV19 and TRBJ1-6; 7 nucleotides match TRBD1. J was trimmed by 7 bases and V by 6 bases; bases with no gene match: 3. The germline V gene has CDR1 LNHDA and CDR2 SQIVND (reference sequence). The CDR3 contains 13 residues. DNA for the CDR3: TGTGCCAGTAGGACAGGGTTGAATTCACCCCTCCACTTT. Translated, it gives CASRTGLNSPLHF.

The table lists this clonotype with many counts. J is TRBJ1-1 and V is TRBV7-2, with 8 positions matching TRBD1. The V gene's germline CDR1 is SGHTA and CDR2 FQGNSA. V gave up 5 bases and J gave up 4 bases; unmatched junction bases: 15. The CDR3 totals 17 residues. The CDR3 is CASSRGMAGGGGTEAFF. CDR3 sequence (DNA): TGTGCCAGCAGCCGTGGAATGGCAGGGGGCGGTGGCACTGAAGCTTTCTTT.

This clonotype was recorded many times. The chain is built from TRBV28 and TRBJ1-6; D perhaps matches TRBD1 (6 bases). This CDR3 region has 17 residues. The ends were cut back, 3 bases at V and 8 bases at J, with 20 bases in the middle. From germline, CDR1 is MDHEN and CDR2 SYDVKM. This CDR3 is CASSLFSTGSGYSPLHF. The CDR3 DNA reads as TGTGCCAGCAGTTTGTTTTCGACAGGCTCAGGGTATTCACCCCTCCACTTT.

A few counts support this clonotype. The chain combines TRBV6-2 or TRBV6-3 with TRBJ2-3; D unresolved. There are 12 residues in the CDR3. Trimming stripped 0 bases from V and 7 bases from J, with 5 bases between. Germline V gene sequence: CDR1 MNHEY, CDR2 SVGEGT. CDR3 DNA: TGTGCCAGCAGTTACTCATCGCATACGCAGTATTTT. Translated, it gives CASSYSSHTQYF.

The V gene is TRBV2, the J gene TRBJ2-7; 10 nucleotides match TRBD1. With 5 bases clipped from V and 6 bases from J, the junction kept 7 bases outside the gene matches. The CDR3 runs 14 residues. Germline CDR1 is SNHLY and CDR2 is FYNNEI. CDR3 nucleotides: TGTGCCAGCAGTCGGGACAGGGGAGGCTCCGAGCAGTACTTC. It translates to CASSRDRGGSEQYF. Combining the CDR3 with reference TRBV2 and TRBJ2-7 gives the whole variable domain EPEVTQTPSHQVTQMGQEVILRCVPISNHLYFYWYRQILGQKVEFLVSFYNNEISEKSEIFDDQFSVERPDGSNFTLKIRSTKLEDSAMYFCASSRDRGGSEQYFGPGTRLTVT.

This chain joins TRBV6-1 and TRBJ1-3, with D possibly matching TRBD1 (5 bases). This CDR3 spans 13 amino acids. Per the germline V gene, CDR1 is MNHNS and CDR2 is SASEGT. V was shortened by 5 bases and J by 7 bases, with 12 bases between the two germline ends. The CDR3 DNA reads TGTGCCAGCAGTCAGGGAAGGTGGAACACCATATATTTT. This encodes CASSQGRWNTIYF.

This clonotype was counted ten times or more. The rearrangement links TRBV7-6 to TRBJ2-1; the D gene is possibly TRBD1 (5 bases). V lost 5 bases and J 5 bases, leaving 10 bases between the germline ends. CDR1 is SGHVS, CDR2 FNYEAQ, per germline. This CDR3 contains 13 residues. The CDR3 DNA reads TGTGCCAGCAGCACGGACATCCACAATGAGCAGTTCTTC. The encoded protein is CASSTDIHNEQFF.

This clonotype was seen ten or more times. The V call is TRBV7-2, the J call TRBJ2-7; D unresolved. This CDR3 has 15 residues. Trimming pared 4 bases from V and 3 bases from J, leaving 16 bases between. The germline V gene encodes CDR1 SGHTA and CDR2 FQGNSA. CDR3 protein: CASSSAPGNVYEQYF. The DNA for the CDR3 is TGTGCCAGCAGCTCCGCTCCAGGCAATGTCTACGAGCAGTACTTC.

This clonotype has ten or more counts. CDR3 amino acids: CASSPEVTGSNQPQHF. Written as DNA, the CDR3 is TGTGCCAGCAGCCCAGAGGTGACAGGGAGCAATCAGCCCCAGCATTTT. This chain links TRBV7-2 with TRBJ1-5; the match to TRBD1 covers 7 bases. CDR1 SGHTA and CDR2 FQGNSA come from the germline V gene. The J segment lost 1 base and the V segment lost 5 bases, leaving 8 bases of the junction unmatched. CDR3 length: 16 amino acids.